This passage covers 11 T cell receptor beta chains from one sample sequenced in a study of shared clonotypes between healthy human individuals. TCRdb keeps only in-frame clones here, not all; method: immunoSEQ multiplex PCR. Altogether approximately 2,000,000 clones are present, around 93% being singletons, with the ten largest covering roughly 0.34%. The sequencing sample was made of naive CD4+ T cells from PBMCs. The subset was: CD45RA+ positively selected. Receptors were obtained from a man aged 18 to 29 in good health. Some clones in this sample may be carry-over from other donors' samples.

The rearrangement links TRBV9 to TRBJ2-3, with TRBD2 matching over 15 bases. The CDR3 is made up of 20 amino acids. V lost 3 bases and J lost 1; bases outside the gene matches: 12. The germline gives CDR1 SGDLS, CDR2 YYNGEE. The CDR3 DNA reads TGTGCCAGCAGCGCCGGACTAGCGGGAGGGCCAAGTACCGGCACAGATACGCAGTATTTT. Protein product: CASSAGLAGGPSTGTDTQYF.

As regards this clone: Other DNA sequences within the sample encode an identical CDR3. The chain's CDR3 is CASSIRSGELFF. CDR3 coding DNA: TGTGCCAGTAGTATAAGGTCCGGGGAGCTGTTTTTT. The genes are TRBV19 and TRBJ2-2; D unresolved. The CDR3 contains 12 residues. Germline CDR1 is LNHDA and CDR2 is SQIVND (reference sequence). The V end was cut by 2 bases, the J end by 6 bases, with 4 bases between.

The chain carries TRBV4-2 and TRBJ2-1; possible D gene TRBD2, 6 bases. The CDR3 extends over 16 amino acids. V was clipped by 4 bases and J by 3 bases, with 16 bases between them. CDR1 LGHNA and CDR2 YNFKEQ come from the germline V gene. CDR3 coding DNA: TGTGCCAGCAGCCCCGGGACTCCTGGTAGCTACAATGAGCAGTTCTTC. Encoded protein: CASSPGTPGSYNEQFF.

This chain links TRBV5-1 with TRBJ2-2; 7 bases are a match to TRBD2. CDR1 is SGHRS and CDR2 is YFSETQ in the germline V gene. V lost 0 bases, J lost 2 bases, and 7 bases stayed unmatched. The CDR3 loop spans 17 amino acids. CDR3 in DNA: TGCGCCAGCAGCTTGGTTAAGGGCGGGAGTAACACCGGGGAGCTGTTTTTT. Protein sequence: CASSLVKGGSNTGELFF.

In the case of this clone: The same CDR3 also results from other DNA sequences found in this sample. The chain joins TRBV6-5 to TRBJ1-2, with D possibly being TRBD1 (5 bases). CDR3 length equals 13 residues. Between the trimmed V and J ends, which lost 0 bases and 8 bases, there was a span of 10 bases. Germline values: CDR1 MNHEY, CDR2 SVGAGI. The CDR3 region has the DNA TGTGCCAGCAGTTACTCAGGGGCGGAAGGCTACACCTTC. This gives the protein CASSYSGAEGYTF.

The chain carries TRBV9 and TRBJ1-2; 7 positions match TRBD1. CDR1 is SGDLS, CDR2 YYNGEE, per germline. This CDR3 region has 15 residues. The V and J ends lost 2 bases and 4 bases, in that order; junction bases with no gene match: 8. The CDR3 is CASSVSRGTAYGYTF. In nucleotides, the CDR3 is TGTGCCAGCAGCGTTTCCAGGGGGACTGCCTATGGCTACACCTTC.

The chain couples TRBV25-1 to TRBJ2-3, with 13 bases that match TRBD2. V lost 4 bases and J lost 2; bases outside the gene matches: 3. Per the germline V gene, CDR1 is MGHDK and CDR2 is SYGVNS. The CDR3 length is 16 residues. CDR3 loop: CASSGGLAGTTDTQYF. Written as DNA, the CDR3 is TGTGCCAGCAGTGGGGGACTAGCGGGGACCACAGATACGCAGTATTTT.

The genes are TRBV6-1 and TRBJ1-5, with unresolved D. The V gene's germline CDR1 is MNHNS and CDR2 SASEGT. The CDR3 runs to 15 residues. V was cut by 5 bases and J by 7 bases, with 18 bases left in between. In DNA, the CDR3 is TGTGCCAGCAGTCACCAGGTTTCCCCTATCCAGCCCCAGCATTTT. As protein: CASSHQVSPIQPQHF.

This chain links TRBV5-4 with TRBJ2-5; TRBD2 might be the D (6 bases). CDR3 length: 13 residues. V gave up 3 bases and J gave up 2 bases, with 8 bases separating them. Looked up from germline, CDR1 is SGHNT and CDR2 is YYREEE (reference sequence). The CDR3 sequence is CASSSGTQETQYF. CDR3 DNA: TGTGCCAGCAGCTCCGGGACTCAAGAGACCCAGTACTTC.

This rearrangement joins TRBV15 to TRBJ1-2; 11 bases match TRBD1. The CDR3 runs 15 residues. From germline, CDR1 is LNHNV and CDR2 YYDKDF (reference sequence). V lost 3 bases and J lost 4; bases outside the gene matches: 4. The CDR3 reads CATSSGQGAIYGYTF. The CDR3 coding sequence is TGTGCCACCAGCAGTGGACAGGGGGCTATCTATGGCTACACCTTC. The whole variable domain, filled in from reference TRBV15 and TRBJ1-2, reads DAMVIQNPRYQVTQFGKPVTLSCSQTLNHNVMYWYQQKSSQAPKLLFHYYDKDFNNEADTPDNFQSRRPNTSFCFLDIRSPGLGDTAMYLCATSSGQGAIYGYTFGSGTRLTVV.

The chain has TRBV28 and TRBJ2-1; 10 nucleotides align to TRBD2. This CDR3 is built from 16 residues. Germline trimming cut 8 bases from V and 0 bases from J; bases unmatched to any gene: 7. The germline V gene encodes CDR1 MDHEN and CDR2 SYDVKM. The CDR3 DNA is TGTGCCAGCCTTCTAGCGGGAGCCTCCTCCTACAATGAGCAGTTCTTC. It yields the protein CASLLAGASSYNEQFF.